Only a few counts were recorded for the clone carrying this T cell receptor (beta chain). The antigen remains unidentified. A universal primer site was added by template switching, and unique molecular identifiers were carried by the cDNA. TCRdb redid the calling of the 5' RACE reads with MiXCR, one entry per CDR3 protein. Among some 600,000 distinct CDR3 sequences listed, 7.1% were seen once. The sample comes from a study of identical twins. This CDR3 has 13 residues. V shed 10 bases and J shed 3 bases, with 16 bases lying between them. The germline CDR1 and CDR2 sequences are SEHNR and FQNEAQ (reference sequence). Study-wide points: Invariant populations such as MAIT and iNKT cells could partly muddle zero-insertion analyses. For out-of-frame beta sequences, excess twin sharing was weaker. Twin sharing of out-of-frame TCR alpha was underestimated by models in monozygotic pairs.

These same records also appear under a second study, on yellow fever vaccine responses in identical twins.

Sequencing was carried out using PBMCs. The receptor was isolated from a woman aged 18-30 years in good health. The rearrangement links TRBV7-9 to TRBJ2-7; D is uncertain. CDR3 amino acids: CATQEAEYYEQYF. CDR3 DNA: TGTGCCACCCAAGAGGCAGAGTACTACGAGCAGTACTTC.